A single sample gave rise to the 28 T cell receptor beta chains below, sequenced in a study of neurological immune-mediated disorders. TCRdb re-called the 5' RACE reads through MiXCR, storing one row per CDR3 protein. The sample has tens of thousands of distinct CDR3 sequences, approximately 3.7% seen once. The sample consisted of PBMCs. These TCRs come from a woman in her 50s with multiple sclerosis.

This clonotype was seen at least ten times. The rearrangement links TRBV24-1 to TRBJ1-2; weak D call: TRBD1 (6 bases). V was clipped by 0 bases and J by 4 bases, with 14 bases between them. There are 16 residues in the CDR3. The germline V gene has CDR1 KGHDR and CDR2 SFDVKD. CDR3 sequence: CATSDLGPQGSYGYTF. CDR3 nucleotides: TGTGCCACCAGTGATTTGGGCCCTCAGGGGAGCTATGGCTACACCTTC.

This clonotype occurred a few times. The rearrangement links TRBV20-1 to TRBJ2-1, with 10 bases identical to TRBD2. The ends lost 6 bases at V and 0 bases at J; junction bases unmatched: 5. The germline V gene has CDR1 DFQATT and CDR2 SNEGSKA (reference sequence). The CDR3 runs to 15 residues. CDR3 nucleotides: TGCAGTGCCCCTAGCGGGAGTAGCTCCTACAATGAGCAGTTCTTC. Translating gives CSAPSGSSSYNEQFF.

This clonotype showed up many times. The DNA is omitted, as the CDR3 cannot be located on it reliably, and the CDR3 follows TCRdb's listing. This rearrangement joins TRBV7-2 to TRBJ1-6; TRBD1 is the table's D call, not checked against the DNA. Per the germline V gene, CDR1 is SGHTA and CDR2 is FQGNSA. The CDR3 is 16 amino acids long, termini counted. CDR3 sequence: CASSPVGTGSISPLNF.

Many counts were recorded for this clonotype. V is TRBV20-1 and J is TRBJ2-3; no reliable D call. This CDR3 has 14 amino acids. CDR1 is DFQATT, CDR2 SNEGSKA, per germline (reference sequence). Trimming took 1 base from V and 2 from J, leaving 10 bases between them. As DNA, the CDR3 is TGCAGTGCTAGAGGAACATCTAACACAGATACGCAGTATTTT. Encoded protein: CSARGTSNTDTQYF.

This clonotype was observed at least ten times. V and J are TRBV6-1 and TRBJ2-7; D is perhaps TRBD1 (6 bases). From germline, CDR1 is MNHNS and CDR2 SASEGT. V lost 5 bases and J 6 bases, leaving 20 bases between the germline ends. The CDR3 is 15 amino acids. The CDR3: CASSYLRGRTVEQYF. DNA of the CDR3: TGTGCCAGCAGTTACCTCAGGGGTAGGACAGTCGAGCAGTACTTC.

This clonotype was recorded many times. This chain joins TRBV7-2 and TRBJ2-3; no definite D call. Germline CDR1 SGHTA, CDR2 FQGNSA. Trimming pared 5 bases from V and 0 bases from J, leaving 18 bases between. This CDR3 is built from 17 residues. The CDR3 nucleotides read TGTGCCAGCAGCCCTCCCCGAGGCGGTAGAAGCACAGATACGCAGTATTTT. Translating it yields CASSPPRGGRSTDTQYF.

Many counts were recorded for this clonotype. V usage is TRBV5-6 and J usage is TRBJ1-4, with a tentative D call TRBD1 (5 bases). V was shortened by 7 bases and J by 7 bases, with 14 bases between the two germline ends. There are 13 residues in the CDR3. CDR1 is SGHDT, CDR2 YYEEEE, per germline. The CDR3 protein is CASEGTPGEKLFF. CDR3 nucleotide sequence: TGTGCCAGCGAAGGGACGCCGGGTGAAAAACTGTTTTTT.

Remarks on this clonotype: A much more abundant neighbour one base away suggests this may be a read error. This chain connects TRBV28 to TRBJ2-7; D ambiguous. V lost 5 bases to trimming and J lost 6 bases, with 8 bases between them. In germline, CDR1 is MDHEN, CDR2 SYDVKM. The CDR3 has 11 residues. CDR3 protein: CASSVLSEQYF. CDR3 bases: TGTGCCAGCAGTGTGTTGAGCGAGCAGTACTTC.

This clonotype occurred many times. The chain is built from TRBV3-1 and TRBJ1-1; unclear D gene. This CDR3 has 12 residues. In germline, CDR1 is LGHDT, CDR2 YNNKEL (reference sequence). Trimming removed 3 bases from V and 10 bases from J, with 12 bases in between. The CDR3 bases are TGTGCCAGCAGCCAGGGGAGCCTAGCAGCTTTCTTT. Translated: CASSQGSLAAFF.

In its sample, this clonotype was seen many times. The rearrangement joins TRBV12-3 or TRBV12-4 to TRBJ2-7, with no clear D. Trimming took off 3 bases at V and 6 bases at J, with 12 bases between the two ends. The CDR3 is 13 residues long. The CDR3 DNA is TGTGCCAGCAGTTTGGGTATCCCGAGCGAGCAGTACTTC. Protein: CASSLGIPSEQYF.

This clonotype appeared many times. CDR3 coding DNA: TGCAGCGGATCCGGGACAGGGGGTAACAATGAGCAGTTCTTC. Residues: CSGSGTGGNNEQFF. The rearrangement links TRBV29-1 to TRBJ2-1; 11 bases map to TRBD1. CDR3 length equals 14 residues. CDR1 is SQVTM and CDR2 is ANQGSEA in the germline V gene. J was trimmed by 5 bases and V by 7 bases; bases with no gene match: 7.

This clonotype came up many times. V is TRBV6-2 or TRBV6-3 and J is TRBJ2-7; D is perhaps TRBD2 (6 bases). Germline CDR1 reads MNHEY; CDR2 reads SVGEGT. Trimming stripped 7 bases from V and 1 base from J, with 8 bases between. CDR3 length: 12 amino acids. DNA for the CDR3: TGTGCCAGCAAGGGGACTTCCTACGAGCAGTACTTC. Translating gives CASKGTSYEQYF.

On this clonotype itself: At one of its ends the junction is not consistent with the germline gene, which may arise from a read error. This chain links TRBV30 with TRBJ2-1; the D is unclear. Germline loops: CDR1 GTSNPN, CDR2 SVGIG (reference sequence). There are 14 residues in the CDR3. This CDR3 is CAWRVTTYRGEQFF. DNA of the CDR3: TGTGCCTGGCGTGTTACGACGTACCGCGGTGAGCAGTTCTTC.

This clonotype was detected ten times or more. The chain links TRBV24-1 to TRBJ2-5; TRBD1 matches 7 bases. CDR1 and CDR2 from the germline V gene are KGHDR and SFDVKD. V was pared by 2 bases and J by 2 bases, with 4 bases of the junction left unmatched. The CDR3 is 15 residues long. The CDR3 spells CATSDWGTEQETQYF. CDR3 DNA sequence: TGTGCCACCAGTGATTGGGGGACAGAACAAGAGACCCAGTACTTC.

The chain has TRBV7-8 and TRBJ2-7, with TRBD2 identical over 8 bases. The CDR3 is made up of 15 amino acids. V shed 0 bases and J 5 bases; nucleotides not matched to a gene: 6. Germline CDR1 is SGHVS and CDR2 is FQNEAQ. The CDR3 DNA reads TGTGCCAGCAGCTTAGCCCCAAGCGGGAGCCACGAGCAGTACTTC. Its protein is CASSLAPSGSHEQYF. Full variable domain (remainder filled in from reference TRBV7-8 and TRBJ2-7): GAGVSQSPRYKVAKRGQDVALRCDPISGHVSLFWYQQALGQGPEFLTYFQNEAQLDKSGLPSDRFFAERPEGSVSTLKIQRTQQEDSAVYLCASSLAPSGSHEQYFGPGTRLTVT.

This clonotype has a count of ten or more. The chain employs TRBV20-1 and TRBJ2-1; D ambiguous. The V gene lost 5 bases and the J gene lost 5 bases, with 10 bases spanning the gap. The germline CDR1 and CDR2 sequences are DFQATT and SNEGSKA (reference sequence). The CDR3 totals 12 residues. This CDR3 is CSARTDDNEQFF. In nucleotides, the CDR3 is TGCAGTGCTCGAACCGACGACAATGAGCAGTTCTTC.

This clonotype showed up many times. This rearrangement joins TRBV27 to TRBJ2-7; D gene ambiguous. Looked up from germline, CDR1 is MNHEY and CDR2 is SMNVEV (reference sequence). The V end was cut by 3 bases, the J end by 1 base, with 7 bases between. The CDR3 extends over 13 amino acids. The CDR3 region has the DNA TGTGCCAGCAGTTTGGCAAAATCCTACGAGCAGTACTTC. It is translated as CASSLAKSYEQYF.

The V call is TRBV20-1, the J call TRBJ2-5; 9 bases align to TRBD2. CDR1 and CDR2 (germline): DFQATT, SNEGSKA (reference sequence). V lost 0 bases and J lost 3; bases outside the gene matches: 5. The CDR3 contains 15 residues. DNA of the CDR3: TGCAGTGCTAGAGATGTGCTAGCGGGAAAAGAGACCCAGTACTTC. Its protein product is CSARDVLAGKETQYF.

This clonotype was detected many times. The chain links TRBV5-1 to TRBJ1-1; D unresolved. Germline-derived CDR1 and CDR2 are SGHRS and YFSETQ. V lost 4 bases, J lost 0 bases, and 16 bases lay in between. The CDR3 is 16 residues long. The CDR3 bases are TGCGCCAGCAGCCCGGAGCCCTTTCCCCTGAACACTGAAGCTTTCTTT. It yields the protein CASSPEPFPLNTEAFF.

This clonotype appeared many times. The chain joins TRBV20-1 to TRBJ1-5, with unresolved D. V gave up 6 bases and J gave up 11 bases, with 14 bases separating them. This CDR3 comprises 11 residues. Germline V lookup: CDR1 DFQATT, CDR2 SNEGSKA (reference sequence). The CDR3 sequence is CSALGNLAQHF. The CDR3 DNA follows: TGCAGTGCCCTAGGCAATTTGGCCCAGCATTTT.

This clonotype was counted a few times. The rearrangement joins TRBV30 to TRBJ1-2; unclear D gene. The V gene lost 5 bases and the J gene lost 4 bases, with 14 bases spanning the gap. The CDR3 length is 13 residues. CDR1 GTSNPN and CDR2 SVGIG come from the germline V gene (reference sequence). The CDR3 protein is CAWVLASTYGYTF. CDR3 coding DNA: TGTGCCTGGGTCCTCGCGTCAACCTATGGCTACACCTTC.

Ten or more counts support this clonotype. The chain has TRBV11-2 and TRBJ1-2; 7 nucleotides match TRBD1. The V and J ends lost 6 bases and 6 bases, in that order; junction bases with no gene match: 7. CDR1 and CDR2 from the germline V gene are SGHAT and FQNNGV. The CDR3 has 13 residues. The CDR3 spells CASSSTGADGYTF. The CDR3 DNA reads as TGTGCCAGCAGTTCTACAGGGGCGGATGGCTACACCTTC.

This clonotype was seen more than once but under ten times. The CDR3 sequence: CASSESGTQYF. CDR3 nucleotide sequence: TGTGCCAGCAGTGAATCAGGGACCCAGTACTTC. The chain is built from TRBV25-1 and TRBJ2-5; D remains ambiguous. V was shortened by 1 base and J by 7 bases, with 4 bases between the two germline ends. From germline, CDR1 is MGHDK and CDR2 SYGVNS. The CDR3 spans 11 residues.

This clonotype was observed a handful of times. V and J are TRBV19 and TRBJ2-5; D uncertain. Germline CDR1 LNHDA, CDR2 SQIVND (reference sequence). The CDR3 extends over 11 amino acids. Trimming took 3 bases from V and 7 from J, leaving 6 bases between them. Here the CDR3 DNA reads TGTGCCAGTAGTATCGAGCGGACCCAGTACTTC. Encoded protein: CASSIERTQYF.

This chain links TRBV20-1 with TRBJ2-7; the D gene could be TRBD1 or TRBD2 (5 bases each). CDR1 is DFQATT, CDR2 SNEGSKA, per germline (reference sequence). This CDR3 is built from 15 residues. V lost 1 base, J lost 7 bases, and 20 bases lay in between. CDR3: CSARAPWGGTQEQYF. For the CDR3, the DNA is TGCAGTGCTAGAGCCCCCTGGGGTGGGACCCAAGAGCAGTACTTC.

This clonotype was observed at least ten times. This chain links TRBV9 with TRBJ2-2; no firm D call. The CDR3 spans 12 residues. The V end was cut by 0 bases, the J end by 6 bases, with 3 bases between. Germline CDR1 is SGDLS and CDR2 is YYNGEE. The CDR3 here is CASSVEPGELFF. CDR3 DNA sequence: TGTGCCAGCAGCGTAGAGCCCGGGGAGCTGTTTTTT.

This clonotype was found many times. This rearrangement joins TRBV7-2 to TRBJ1-3, with 9 positions matching TRBD1. The CDR3 extends over 15 amino acids. J lost 4 bases, V lost 5 bases, and 6 bases had no gene match. CDR1 is SGHTA, CDR2 FQGNSA, per germline. The CDR3 region has the DNA TGTGCCAGCAGCGTGGACAGGGGTAGGGGAAACACCATATATTTT. Protein: CASSVDRGRGNTIYF.

This clonotype was seen more than once but under ten times. One junction end disagrees with the germline gene, perhaps due to a read error. The chain is built from TRBV20-1 and TRBJ1-6; 9 bases fit TRBD1. The CDR3 has 16 amino acids. Germline V CDR1 and CDR2: DFQATT, SNEGSKA (reference sequence). The chain's CDR3 is CGARDAQGAPNSPLNF. CDR3 DNA sequence: TGCGGTGCTAGAGATGCACAGGGGGCGCCTAATTCACCCCTCAACTTT.